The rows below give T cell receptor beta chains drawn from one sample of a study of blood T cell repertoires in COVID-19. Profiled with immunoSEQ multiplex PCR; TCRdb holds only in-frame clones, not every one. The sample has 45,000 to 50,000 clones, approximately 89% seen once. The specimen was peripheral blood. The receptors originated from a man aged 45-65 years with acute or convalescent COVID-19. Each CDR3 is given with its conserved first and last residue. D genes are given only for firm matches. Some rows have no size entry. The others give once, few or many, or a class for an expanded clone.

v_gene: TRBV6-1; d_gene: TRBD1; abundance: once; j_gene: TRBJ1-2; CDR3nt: TGTGCCAGCAGTGACCCAGGGGGCAGACGCTACACCTTC; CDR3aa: CASSDPGGRRYTF
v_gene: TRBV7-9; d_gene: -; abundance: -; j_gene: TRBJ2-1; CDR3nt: TGTGCCAGCAGCTTGGCGGACTCCTACAATGAGCAGTTCTTC; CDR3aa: CASSLADSYNEQFF
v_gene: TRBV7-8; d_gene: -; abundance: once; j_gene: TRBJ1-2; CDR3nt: TGTGCCAGCTCGCAGGGAAGAACTACCTATGGCTACACCTTC; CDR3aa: CASSQGRTTYGYTF
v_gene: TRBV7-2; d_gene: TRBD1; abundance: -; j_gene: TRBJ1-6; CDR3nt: TGTGCCAGCAGCTTAAAGCCGGGACAGGGACTTTCAGGGGCCCTCCACTTT; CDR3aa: CASSLKPGQGLSGALHF
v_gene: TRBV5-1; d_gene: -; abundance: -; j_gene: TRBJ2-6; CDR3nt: TGCGCCAGCAGCACCCTCGGGACTGGGATCTCTGGGGCCAACGTCCTGACTTTC; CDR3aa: CASSTLGTGISGANVLTF
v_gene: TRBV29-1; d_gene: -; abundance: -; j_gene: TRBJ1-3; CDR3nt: TGCAGCGGCACGGTCTCTGGAAACACCATATATTTT; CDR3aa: CSGTVSGNTIYF
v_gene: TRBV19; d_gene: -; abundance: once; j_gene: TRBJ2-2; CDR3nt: TGTGCCAGTAGAGAGCAGGCCTTCACCGGGGAGCTGTTTTTT; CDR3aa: CASREQAFTGELFF
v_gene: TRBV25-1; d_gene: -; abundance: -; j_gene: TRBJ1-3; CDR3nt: TGTGCCACCTCCGGAAACACCATATATTTT; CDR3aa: CATSGNTIYF
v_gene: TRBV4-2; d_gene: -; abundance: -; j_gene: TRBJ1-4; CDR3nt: TGTGCCAGCAGCCAAGGGCAGGGTGTGGGAAAACTGTTTTTT; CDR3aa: CASSQGQGVGKLFF
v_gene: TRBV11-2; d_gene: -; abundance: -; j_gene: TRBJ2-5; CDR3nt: TGTGCCAGCAGCTTAGCGAGACTAGAGGCGGAGACCCAGTACTTC; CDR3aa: CASSLARLEAETQYF
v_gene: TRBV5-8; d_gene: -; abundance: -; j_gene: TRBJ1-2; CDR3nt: TGTGCCAGCGTCACCCTAATGGCAGGGGCTATTTATGGCTACACCTTC; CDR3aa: CASVTLMAGAIYGYTF
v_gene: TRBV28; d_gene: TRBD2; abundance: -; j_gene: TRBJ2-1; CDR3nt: TGTGCCAGCAGTCCATCGGGACTAGCGGGAGGGCCACACTCCTACAATGAGCAGTTCTTC; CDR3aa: CASSPSGLAGGPHSYNEQFF
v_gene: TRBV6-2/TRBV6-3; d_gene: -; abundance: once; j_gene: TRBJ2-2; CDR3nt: TGTGCCAGCAGTTACGGGCAGGGGAAGGGGAACGGGGAGCTGTTTTTT; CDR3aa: CASSYGQGKGNGELFF
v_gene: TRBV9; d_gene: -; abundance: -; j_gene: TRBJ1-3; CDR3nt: TGTGCCAGCAGCGTAGGGAAGGGAGTAAACACCATATATTTT; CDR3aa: CASSVGKGVNTIYF
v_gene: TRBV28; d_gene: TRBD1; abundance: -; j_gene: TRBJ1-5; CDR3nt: TGTGCCAGCAGTTCGTCCCAACAGGGGCGCGTTCATCAGCCCCAGCATTTT; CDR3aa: CASSSSQQGRVHQPQHF
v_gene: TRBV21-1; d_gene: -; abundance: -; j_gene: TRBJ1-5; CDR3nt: TGTGCCAGCAGTTTTTCGACAGGGAAAAGGAATCAGCCCCAGCATTTT; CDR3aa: CASSFSTGKRNQPQHF
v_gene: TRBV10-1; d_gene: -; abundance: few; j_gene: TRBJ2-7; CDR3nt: TGCGCCAGCAGTGGACCGGGACATGTATCTCTCGCCGTATACGAGCAGTACTTC; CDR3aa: CASSGPGHVSLAVYEQYF
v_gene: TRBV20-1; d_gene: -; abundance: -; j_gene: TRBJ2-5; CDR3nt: TGCAGTGCTAGTAGGGGCGGACAACAAGAGACCCAGTACTTC; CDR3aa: CSASRGGQQETQYF
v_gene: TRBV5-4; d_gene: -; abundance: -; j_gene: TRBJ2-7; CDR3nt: TGTGCCAGCAGCTTGGACAGGGCGCCCGAGCAGTACTTC; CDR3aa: CASSLDRAPEQYF
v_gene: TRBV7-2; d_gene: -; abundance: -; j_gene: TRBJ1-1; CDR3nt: TGTGCCAGCAGCGACCGGGAGGGTTACACTGAAGCTTTCTTT; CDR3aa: CASSDREGYTEAFF
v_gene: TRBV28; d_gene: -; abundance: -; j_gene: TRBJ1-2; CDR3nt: TGTGCCAGCAGTGTACAGGGCAGCCCCAACTATGGCTACACCTTC; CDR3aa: CASSVQGSPNYGYTF
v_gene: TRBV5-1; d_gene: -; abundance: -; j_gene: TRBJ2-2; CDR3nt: TGCGCCAGCAGCTCGCTCCGGGACACCGGGGAGCTGTTTTTT; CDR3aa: CASSSLRDTGELFF
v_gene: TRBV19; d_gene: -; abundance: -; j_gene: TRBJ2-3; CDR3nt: TGTGCCAGTAGTTTCTCTAGCGCAGTAATCCCATCAGATACGCAGTATTTT; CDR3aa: CASSFSSAVIPSDTQYF
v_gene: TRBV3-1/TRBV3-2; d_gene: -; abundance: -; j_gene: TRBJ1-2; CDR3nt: TGTGCCAGCAGCCAGGAGTCTGGCTACACCTTC; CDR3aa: CASSQESGYTF
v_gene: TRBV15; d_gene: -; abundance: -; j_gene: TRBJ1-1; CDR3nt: TGTGCCACCAGCAGAGATTTAACAGGAGTGAACACTGAAGCTTTCTTT; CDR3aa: CATSRDLTGVNTEAFF
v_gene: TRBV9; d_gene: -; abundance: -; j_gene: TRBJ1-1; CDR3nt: TGTGCCAGCAGCGTAGTCTCGCTGGGGGGGGAAGCTTTCTTT; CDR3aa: CASSVVSLGGEAFF
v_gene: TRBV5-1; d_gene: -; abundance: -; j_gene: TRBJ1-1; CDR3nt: TGCGCCAGCAGCTTGGCGGTCGGGGGGAGGAACACTGAAGCTTTCTTT; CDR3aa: CASSLAVGGRNTEAFF